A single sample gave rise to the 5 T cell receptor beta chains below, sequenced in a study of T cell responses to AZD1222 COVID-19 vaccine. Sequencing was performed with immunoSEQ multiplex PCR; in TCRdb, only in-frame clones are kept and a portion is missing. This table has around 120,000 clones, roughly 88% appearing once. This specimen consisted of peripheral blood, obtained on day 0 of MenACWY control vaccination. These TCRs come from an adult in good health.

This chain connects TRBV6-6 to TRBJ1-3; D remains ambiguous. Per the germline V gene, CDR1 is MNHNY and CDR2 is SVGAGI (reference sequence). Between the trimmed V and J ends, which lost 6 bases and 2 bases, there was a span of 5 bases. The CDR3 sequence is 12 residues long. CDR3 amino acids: CASRDAGNTIYF. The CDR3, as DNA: TGTGCCAGCAGGGATGCTGGAAACACCATATATTTT.

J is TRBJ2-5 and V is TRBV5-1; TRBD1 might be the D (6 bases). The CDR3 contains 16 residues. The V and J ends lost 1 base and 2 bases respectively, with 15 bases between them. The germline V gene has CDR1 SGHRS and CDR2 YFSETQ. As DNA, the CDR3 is TGCGCCAGCAGCTTGCCGCCGACAGGACGGCAAGAGACCCAGTACTTC. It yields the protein CASSLPPTGRQETQYF.

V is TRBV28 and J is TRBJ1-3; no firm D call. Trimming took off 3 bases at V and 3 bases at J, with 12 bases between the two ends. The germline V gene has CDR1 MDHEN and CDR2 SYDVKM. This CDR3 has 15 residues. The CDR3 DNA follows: TGTGCCAGCAGTTTGGCAGGCGCCGATGGAAACACCATATATTTT. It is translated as CASSLAGADGNTIYF.

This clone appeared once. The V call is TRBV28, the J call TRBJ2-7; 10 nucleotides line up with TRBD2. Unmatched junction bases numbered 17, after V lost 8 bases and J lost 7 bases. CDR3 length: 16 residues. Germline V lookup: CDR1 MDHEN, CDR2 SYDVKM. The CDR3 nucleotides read TGTGCCAGCGGGCGGGTAGCGGGAGGCCCGGCGCGGGAGCAGTACTTC. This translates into CASGRVAGGPAREQYF.

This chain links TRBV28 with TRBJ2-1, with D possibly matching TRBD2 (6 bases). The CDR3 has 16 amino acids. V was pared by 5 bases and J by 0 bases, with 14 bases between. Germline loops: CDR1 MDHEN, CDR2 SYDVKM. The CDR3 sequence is CASSLLAWSSYNEQFF. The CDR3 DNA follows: TGTGCCAGCAGTCTTCTAGCGTGGAGCTCCTACAATGAGCAGTTCTTC.